This entry lists 17 T cell receptor beta chains sequenced from one sample in a study of immune evolution from preneoplasia to lung adenocarcinoma. TCRdb's copy holds only in-frame clones and misses some; the assay was immunoSEQ multiplex PCR. This sample carries 7,000 to 10,000 clones, 81% of them seen once, and the ten largest clones take around 8.6%. Sequencing was performed on FFPE invasive lung adenocarcinoma tissue. All receptors come from a person in their fifties with lung adenocarcinoma.

This chain joins TRBV19 and TRBJ2-1; D is tentatively TRBD1 or TRBD2 (5 bases each). In germline, CDR1 is LNHDA, CDR2 SQIVND (reference sequence). This CDR3 contains 11 residues. Trimming took off 7 bases at V and 6 bases at J, with 7 bases between the two ends. CDR3 nucleotide sequence: TGTGCCAGTATGAGGGGCAATGAGCAGTTCTTC. It encodes CASMRGNEQFF.

This clone was counted between two and nine times. The chain employs TRBV5-1 and TRBJ1-6, with D uncertain. Germline V gene sequence: CDR1 SGHRS, CDR2 YFSETQ. Between the trimmed V and J ends, which lost 5 bases and 8 bases, there was a span of 11 bases. The length of the CDR3 is 13 residues. The CDR3 nucleotides are TGCGCCAGCAGGGAGTTTCGGGATTCACCCCTCCACTTT. Translating it yields CASREFRDSPLHF.

The chain links TRBV28 to TRBJ2-3, with D possibly matching TRBD2 (5 bases). Germline V CDR1 and CDR2: MDHEN, SYDVKM. Deletions cut 3 bases from V and 3 bases from J, with 28 bases between. CDR3 size: 20 residues. CDR3 protein: CASSFLPKLTPGSGTDTQYF. CDR3 bases: TGTGCCAGCAGTTTCCTTCCCAAATTAACACCGGGCTCGGGAACAGATACGCAGTATTTT.

The rearrangement joins TRBV9 to TRBJ2-3; D is unclear. The CDR3 extends over 14 amino acids. Trimming shortened V by 3 bases and J by 2 bases, and 10 bases separated the two germline ends. Per germline, CDR1 SGDLS and CDR2 YYNGEE. CDR3 residues: CASSGRAYTDTQYF. The DNA for the CDR3 is TGTGCCAGCAGCGGCCGGGCCTACACAGATACGCAGTATTTT.

The chain combines TRBV5-4 with TRBJ2-3; D is undetermined. V lost 1 base, J lost 0 bases, and 9 bases lay in between. CDR3 length: 15 amino acids. Per the germline V gene, CDR1 is SGHNT and CDR2 is YYREEE (reference sequence). DNA for the CDR3: TGTGCCAGCAGCTTGAAGGGTGCTAGCACAGATACGCAGTATTTT. It specifies CASSLKGASTDTQYF.

The gene calls are TRBV18 and TRBJ1-2; the D is unclear. This CDR3 has 17 amino acids. Per the germline V gene, CDR1 is KGHSH and CDR2 is LQKENI. The V end lost 0 bases, the J end lost 3 bases, and 17 bases lay between the germline ends. CDR3 amino acids: CASSPPDGFLGDYGYTF. Here the CDR3 DNA reads TGTGCCAGCTCACCACCGGACGGATTCTTGGGTGACTATGGCTACACCTTC.

The chain employs TRBV6-4 and TRBJ1-1; 7 bases are shared with TRBD1. This CDR3 region has 14 residues. CDR1 is MRHNA, CDR2 SNTAGT, per germline. V was pared by 6 bases and J by 7 bases, with 11 bases of the junction left unmatched. CDR3 in DNA: TGTGCCAGCAGGCCGACTCAGGGGGAAGGTGAAGCTTTCTTT. This codes for CASRPTQGEGEAFF.

J is TRBJ1-1 and V is TRBV6-5; 9 positions match TRBD1. The V gene end was trimmed by 8 bases and the J gene end by 3 bases; junction bases not matched to a gene: 7. The CDR3 sequence is 14 residues long. Germline lookup yields CDR1 MNHEY and CDR2 SVGAGI. This CDR3 reads CASGHRTGDTEAFF. CDR3 coding DNA: TGTGCCAGCGGCCACAGGACAGGGGACACTGAAGCTTTCTTT.

The V gene is TRBV7-2, the J gene TRBJ2-7; TRBD1 is a possible D gene (5 bases). Germline V gene data show CDR1 as SGHTA and CDR2 as FQGNSA. V gave up 1 base and J gave up 0 bases, with 16 bases separating them. The length of the CDR3 is 17 residues. This CDR3 is CASSLVPGWTSSYEQYF. CDR3 nucleotides: TGTGCCAGCAGCTTAGTACCAGGGTGGACCTCCTCCTACGAGCAGTACTTC.

The chain couples TRBV4-2 to TRBJ2-3; D remains ambiguous. Germline values: CDR1 LGHNA, CDR2 YNFKEQ. V lost 1 base to trimming and J lost 4 bases, with 6 bases between them. There are 13 residues in the CDR3. This chain's CDR3 is CASSQGWPDTQYF. The DNA for the CDR3 is TGTGCCAGCAGCCAAGGGTGGCCAGATACGCAGTATTTT.

The chain recombines TRBV15 with TRBJ1-2; D not resolved. The CDR3 is 14 amino acids. The V end was cut by 4 bases, the J end by 0 bases, with 9 bases between. The germline CDR1 and CDR2 sequences are LNHNV and YYDKDF (reference sequence). DNA of the CDR3: TGTGCCACCAGCATACTCACAGCTAACTATGGCTACACCTTC. Protein sequence: CATSILTANYGYTF.

This clone was counted between two and nine times. V and J are TRBV7-8 and TRBJ2-7, with D hard to call. V lost 0 bases to trimming and J lost 5 bases, with 11 bases between them. This CDR3 is built from 14 residues. Germline loops: CDR1 SGHVS, CDR2 FQNEAQ. CDR3 DNA sequence: TGTGCCAGCAGCTTAGCGAATAGCTTCGACGAGCAGTACTTC. Translated, it gives CASSLANSFDEQYF.

V usage is TRBV2 and J usage is TRBJ2-2; TRBD2 agrees at 10 bases. Trimming removed 2 bases from V and 7 bases from J; junction bases left unmatched: 4. The CDR3 has 15 residues. Germline CDR1 SNHLY, CDR2 FYNNEI. CDR3 loop: CASSERTSGDGELFF. CDR3 coding DNA: TGTGCCAGCAGTGAACGGACTAGCGGCGACGGGGAGCTGTTTTTT.

The chain has TRBV7-9 and TRBJ1-1; D might be TRBD1 (5 bases). Trimming cost V 0 bases and J 7 bases, with 9 bases left between them. The CDR3 has 13 amino acids. Germline CDR1 SEHNR, CDR2 FQNEAQ (reference sequence). The CDR3 region is CASSLARDSEAFF. CDR3 nucleotide sequence: TGTGCCAGCAGCTTAGCGCGCGACAGTGAAGCTTTCTTT.

This clone was counted once. This chain uses TRBV7-2 with TRBJ2-7, with TRBD2 identical over 13 bases. Germline CDR1 SGHTA, CDR2 FQGNSA. V gave up 6 bases and J gave up 1 base; unmatched junction bases: 0. CDR3 length equals 14 residues. CDR3 sequence reads: CASRTSGGSYEQYF. In nucleotides, the CDR3 is TGTGCCAGCAGGACTAGCGGGGGGTCCTACGAGCAGTACTTC.

This sequence joins TRBV5-4 and TRBJ2-3; 7 bases agree with TRBD1. The length of the CDR3 is 16 residues. Germline V gene data show CDR1 as SGHNT and CDR2 as YYREEE (reference sequence). J lost 0 bases, V lost 2 bases, and 6 bases had no gene match. The CDR3 is CASSFNRGSSTDTQYF. The CDR3 nucleotides read TGTGCCAGCAGCTTTAACAGGGGATCTAGCACAGATACGCAGTATTTT.

The chain couples TRBV7-2 to TRBJ2-1, with D possibly TRBD2 on 6 matching bases. The germline V and J ends were trimmed by 3 bases and 0 bases, with 12 bases remaining between them. The CDR3 runs to 16 residues. The germline V gene encodes CDR1 SGHTA and CDR2 FQGNSA. The CDR3 loop is CASSFRRGISYNEQFF. The CDR3 DNA follows: TGTGCCAGCAGCTTTCGTCGGGGGATCTCCTACAATGAGCAGTTCTTC.